This TCR beta chain stems from a study of control samples from healthy donors and cancer patients. Germline assignment: CDR1 SGHAT and CDR2 FQDESV (reference sequence). This CDR3 region has 13 residues. The V gene lost 3 bases and the J gene lost 6 bases, with 8 bases spanning the gap. Assay: immunoSEQ multiplex PCR; the TCRdb copy retains only in-frame clones and omits some. The data contain some 130,000 clones, 75% to 95% of them singletons. The V and J genes are TRBV11-1 and TRBJ2-2, with no clear D. The receptor was derived from a man aged 18 to 35 in good health. Source material: blood. The CDR3 DNA reads as TGTGCCAGCAGCTTGAGTGGGTCCGGGGAGCTGTTTTTT. Translation: CASSLSGSGELFF.